Shown below are 4 T cell receptor beta chains from a single sample sequenced in a study of T-cell memory formation after mild COVID-19. TCRdb re-called the 5' RACE reads with MiXCR, one entry per CDR3 protein. The data contain 400,000 to 500,000 distinct CDR3 sequences, over 15% of them singletons. The sequenced sample was PBMCs or a T cell subset sorted from them (not recorded which). Source of these receptors: an adult woman who had mild COVID-19 (a few samples of this study predate the infection). Cell type and time point are not known.

The chain recombines TRBV7-6 with TRBJ2-1; D is perhaps TRBD2 (6 bases). CDR1 and CDR2 (germline): SGHVS, FNYEAQ. The V gene lost 5 bases and the J gene lost 8 bases, with 16 bases spanning the gap. CDR3 length: 14 residues. CDR3 in DNA: TGTGCCAGCAGCCCCCGGGACTGGGGCCATGAGCAGTTCTTC. Residues: CASSPRDWGHEQFF.

This sequence joins TRBV6-2 or TRBV6-3 and TRBJ2-7, with a tentative D call TRBD2 (5 bases). The CDR3 is made up of 14 amino acids. V shed 7 bases and J shed 2 bases, with 15 bases lying between them. Germline V gives CDR1 MNHEY, CDR2 SVGEGT. The CDR3 nucleotides are TGTGCCAGCACCGGGGTGGTGGCTGCCTACGAGCAGTACTTC. Its protein is CASTGVVAAYEQYF.

The chain has TRBV9 and TRBJ2-1; 8 positions agree with TRBD2. Looked up from germline, CDR1 is SGDLS and CDR2 is YYNGEE. This CDR3 spans 14 amino acids. The V segment lost 10 bases and the J segment 6 bases; nucleotides outside the gene matches: 12. DNA of the CDR3: TGTGCCGGCTCCAGGACTAGCTCTACCAATGAGCAGTTCTTC. Protein product: CAGSRTSSTNEQFF.

The J gene is TRBJ1-6, the V gene TRBV5-6; no definite D call. The CDR3 runs 16 residues. Trimming stripped 2 bases from V and 0 bases from J, with 9 bases between. The germline V gene encodes CDR1 SGHDT and CDR2 YYEEEE. CDR3 residues: CASSLRLSSYNSPLHF. The CDR3 DNA is TGTGCCAGCAGCTTAAGGTTAAGCTCCTATAATTCACCCCTCCACTTT.